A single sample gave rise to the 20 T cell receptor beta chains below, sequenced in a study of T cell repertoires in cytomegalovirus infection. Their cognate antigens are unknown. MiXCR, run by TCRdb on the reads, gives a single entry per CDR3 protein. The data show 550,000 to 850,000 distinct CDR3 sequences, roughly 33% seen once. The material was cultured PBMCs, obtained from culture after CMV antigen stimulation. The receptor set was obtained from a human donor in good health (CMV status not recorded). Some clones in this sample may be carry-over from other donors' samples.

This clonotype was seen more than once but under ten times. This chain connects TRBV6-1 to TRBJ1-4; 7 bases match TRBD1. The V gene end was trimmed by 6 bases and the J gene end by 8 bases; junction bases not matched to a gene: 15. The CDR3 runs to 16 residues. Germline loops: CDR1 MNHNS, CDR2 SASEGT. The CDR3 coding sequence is TGTGCCAGCAGGCCTAGGCCCCGAGGGGGCGGCGAAAAACTGTTTTTT. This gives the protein CASRPRPRGGGEKLFF.

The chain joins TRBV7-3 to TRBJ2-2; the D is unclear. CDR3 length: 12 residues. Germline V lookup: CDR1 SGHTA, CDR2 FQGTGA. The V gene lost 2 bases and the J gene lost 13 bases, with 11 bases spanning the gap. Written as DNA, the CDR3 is TGTGCCAGCAGCTTAGCAGTGCAGGTGCTGTTTTTT. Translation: CASSLAVQVLFF.

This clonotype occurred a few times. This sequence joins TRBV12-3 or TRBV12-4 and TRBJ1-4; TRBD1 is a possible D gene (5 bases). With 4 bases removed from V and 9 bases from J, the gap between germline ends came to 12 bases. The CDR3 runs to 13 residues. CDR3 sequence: CASSSGGDKKLFF. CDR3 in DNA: TGTGCCAGCAGTTCCGGGGGGGATAAAAAACTGTTTTTT.

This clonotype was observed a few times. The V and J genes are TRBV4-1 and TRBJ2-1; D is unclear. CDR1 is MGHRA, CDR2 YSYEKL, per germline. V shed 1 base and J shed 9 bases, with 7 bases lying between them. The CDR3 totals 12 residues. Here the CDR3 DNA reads TGCGCCAGCAGCCAAGGCAACTTTGAGCAGTTCTTC. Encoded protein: CASSQGNFEQFF.

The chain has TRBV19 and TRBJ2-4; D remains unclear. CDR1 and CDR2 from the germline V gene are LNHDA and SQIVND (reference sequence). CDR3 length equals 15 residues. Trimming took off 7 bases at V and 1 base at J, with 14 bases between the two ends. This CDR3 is CASTDPGTAKNIQYF. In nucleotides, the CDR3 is TGTGCCAGTACCGACCCGGGTACCGCCAAAAACATTCAGTACTTC.

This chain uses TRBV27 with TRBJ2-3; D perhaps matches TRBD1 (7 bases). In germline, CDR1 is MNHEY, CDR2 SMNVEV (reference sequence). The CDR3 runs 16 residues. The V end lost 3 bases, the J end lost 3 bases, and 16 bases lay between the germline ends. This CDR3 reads CASSFYARGRTDTQYF. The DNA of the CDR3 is TGTGCCAGCAGTTTCTATGCCAGGGGGAGGACAGATACGCAGTATTTT.

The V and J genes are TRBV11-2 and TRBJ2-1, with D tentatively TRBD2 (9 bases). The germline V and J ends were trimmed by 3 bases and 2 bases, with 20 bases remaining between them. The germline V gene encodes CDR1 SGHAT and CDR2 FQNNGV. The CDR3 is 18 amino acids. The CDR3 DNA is TGTGCCAGCAGCTTCCGGGCAGGGGGCGGGAGGGCCTACAATGAGCAGTTCTTC. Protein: CASSFRAGGGRAYNEQFF.

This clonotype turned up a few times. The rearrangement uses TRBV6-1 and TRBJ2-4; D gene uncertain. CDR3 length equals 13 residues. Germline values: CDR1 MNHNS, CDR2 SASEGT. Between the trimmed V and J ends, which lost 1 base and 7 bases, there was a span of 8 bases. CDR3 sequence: CASSEGPGNIQYF. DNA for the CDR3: TGTGCCAGCAGTGAAGGCCCTGGCAACATTCAGTACTTC.

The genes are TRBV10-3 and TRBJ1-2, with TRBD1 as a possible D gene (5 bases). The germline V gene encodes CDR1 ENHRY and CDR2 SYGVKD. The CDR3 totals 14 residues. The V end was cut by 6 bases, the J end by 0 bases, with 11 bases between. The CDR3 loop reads CAIREGTSNYGYTF. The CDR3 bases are TGTGCCATCAGAGAGGGGACTTCTAACTATGGCTACACCTTC.

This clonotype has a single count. The CDR3 here is CSASFQAAQSPQYF. The CDR3 nucleotides read TGCAGTGCTAGTTTTCAAGCGGCCCAAAGTCCACAGTACTTC. V and J are TRBV20-1 and TRBJ2-7, with a possible D match to TRBD2 (5 bases). The V end was cut by 3 bases, the J end by 10 bases, with 22 bases between. The CDR3 loop spans 14 amino acids. The germline V gene has CDR1 DFQATT and CDR2 SNEGSKA (reference sequence).

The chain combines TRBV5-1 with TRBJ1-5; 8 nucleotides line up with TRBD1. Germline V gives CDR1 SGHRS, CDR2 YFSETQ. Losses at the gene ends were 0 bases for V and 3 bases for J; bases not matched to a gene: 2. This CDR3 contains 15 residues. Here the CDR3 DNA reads TGCGCCAGCAGCTTGGCGGGACAGGCCAATCAGCCCCAGCATTTT. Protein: CASSLAGQANQPQHF.

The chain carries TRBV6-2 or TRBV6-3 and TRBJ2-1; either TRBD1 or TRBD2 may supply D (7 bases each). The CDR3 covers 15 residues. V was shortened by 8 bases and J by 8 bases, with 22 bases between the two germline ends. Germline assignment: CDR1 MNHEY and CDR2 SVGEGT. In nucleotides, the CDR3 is TGTGCCAGCTACCCCCCCAGGGGGGGTGGGGATGAGCAGTTCTTC. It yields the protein CASYPPRGGGDEQFF.

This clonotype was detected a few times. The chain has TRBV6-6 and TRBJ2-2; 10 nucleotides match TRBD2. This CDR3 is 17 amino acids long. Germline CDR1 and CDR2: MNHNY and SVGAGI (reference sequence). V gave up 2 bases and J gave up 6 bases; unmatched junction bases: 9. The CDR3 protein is CASSYSSDLAGAGELFF. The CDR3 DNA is TGTGCCAGCAGTTACAGTTCCGATCTAGCGGGGGCCGGGGAGCTGTTTTTT.

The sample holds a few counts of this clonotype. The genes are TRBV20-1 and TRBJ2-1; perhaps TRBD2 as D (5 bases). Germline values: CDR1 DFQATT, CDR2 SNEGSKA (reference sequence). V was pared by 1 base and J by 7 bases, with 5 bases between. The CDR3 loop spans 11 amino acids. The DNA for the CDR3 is TGCAGTGCTAGAGGCGGGAATGAGCAGTTCTTC. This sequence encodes CSARGGNEQFF.

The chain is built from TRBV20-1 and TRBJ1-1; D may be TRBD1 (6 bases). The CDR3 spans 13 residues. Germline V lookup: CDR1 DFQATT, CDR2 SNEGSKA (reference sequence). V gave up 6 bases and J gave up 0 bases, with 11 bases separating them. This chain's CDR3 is CSARTDMNTEAFF. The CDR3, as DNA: TGCAGTGCCAGGACAGACATGAACACTGAAGCTTTCTTT.

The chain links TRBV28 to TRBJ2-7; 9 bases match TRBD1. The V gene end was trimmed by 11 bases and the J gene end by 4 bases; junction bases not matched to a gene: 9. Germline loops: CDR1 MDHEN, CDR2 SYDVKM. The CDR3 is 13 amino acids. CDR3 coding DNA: TGTGCCGCCGTTCCGGGACAGGGATACGAGCAGTACTTC. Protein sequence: CAAVPGQGYEQYF.

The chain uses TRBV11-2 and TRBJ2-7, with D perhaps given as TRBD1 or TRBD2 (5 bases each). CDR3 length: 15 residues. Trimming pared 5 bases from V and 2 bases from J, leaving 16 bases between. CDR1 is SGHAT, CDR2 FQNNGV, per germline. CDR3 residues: CASSPSRGDTYEQYF. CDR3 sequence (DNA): TGTGCCAGCAGCCCATCAAGGGGAGATACCTACGAGCAGTACTTC. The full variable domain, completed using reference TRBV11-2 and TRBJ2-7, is EAGVAQSPRYKIIEKRQSVAFWCNPISGHATLYWYQQILGQGPKLLIQFQNNGVVDDSQLPKDRFSAERLKGVDSTLKIQPAKLEDSAVYLCASSPSRGDTYEQYFGPGTRLTVT.

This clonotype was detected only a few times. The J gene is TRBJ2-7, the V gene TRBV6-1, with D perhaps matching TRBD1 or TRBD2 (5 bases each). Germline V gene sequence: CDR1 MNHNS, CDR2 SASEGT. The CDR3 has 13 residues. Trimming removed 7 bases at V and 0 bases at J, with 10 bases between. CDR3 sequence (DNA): TGTGCCAGCAACCGGGACGCCTCCTACGAGCAGTACTTC. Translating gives CASNRDASYEQYF.

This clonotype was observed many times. The CDR3 protein is CASSLGSGGEQYF. The CDR3 DNA sequence: TGTGCCAGCAGCTTAGGTAGCGGGGGCGAGCAGTACTTC. The genes are TRBV7-8 and TRBJ2-7; 9 bases fit TRBD2. CDR1 and CDR2 from the germline V gene are SGHVS and FQNEAQ. The CDR3 is 13 amino acids. The V segment lost 1 base and the J segment 6 bases; nucleotides outside the gene matches: 1.

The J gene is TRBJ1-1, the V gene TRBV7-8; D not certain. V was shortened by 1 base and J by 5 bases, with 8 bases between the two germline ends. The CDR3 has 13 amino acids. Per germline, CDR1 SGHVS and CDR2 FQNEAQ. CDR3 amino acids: CASSLDSSTEAFF. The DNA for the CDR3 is TGTGCCAGCAGCTTAGATAGTTCAACTGAAGCTTTCTTT.